This T cell receptor beta chain is from a study of Graves' ophthalmopathy and Graves' hyperthyroidism. Amplification from RNA transcripts yielded the TCR beta CDR3 regions. Scientists carried out first-round RT-PCR using HTBI primers and then a second-round multiplex PCR. TCRdb recomputed calls from the multiplex PCR reads with MiXCR, one row per CDR3 protein. The profile covers hundreds of thousands of distinct CDR3 sequences, with around a fifth appearing a single time and approximately 7.7% taken by the ten largest. This clonotype appeared many times. Sequences were obtained from peripheral blood. The receptor comes from a woman under 30 with stable Graves' hyperthyroidism. Some clones in this sample may be carry-over from other donors' samples.

The CDR3 sequence is CASSLAVGTGGGYEQYF. CDR3 coding DNA: TGTGCCAGCAGCTTAGCGGTCGGGACAGGGGGCGGGTACGAGCAGTACTTC. The chain has TRBV7-6 and TRBJ2-7, with TRBD1 matching 12 bases. Trimming at V came to 0 bases and at J to 4 bases, leaving 7 bases not matched to a gene. The CDR3 sequence is 17 residues long. Germline assignment: CDR1 SGHVS and CDR2 FNYEAQ.